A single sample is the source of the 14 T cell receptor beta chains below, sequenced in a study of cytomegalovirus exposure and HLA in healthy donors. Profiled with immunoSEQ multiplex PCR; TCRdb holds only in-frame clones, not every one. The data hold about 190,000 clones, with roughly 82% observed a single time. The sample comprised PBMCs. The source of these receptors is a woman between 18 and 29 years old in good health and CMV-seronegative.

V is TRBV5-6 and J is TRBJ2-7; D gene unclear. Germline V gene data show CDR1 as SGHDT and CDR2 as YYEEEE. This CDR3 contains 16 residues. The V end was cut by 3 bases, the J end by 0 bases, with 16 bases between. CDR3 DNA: TGTGCCAGCAGCTCCTCGAGGTATGAACGCTCCTACGAGCAGTACTTC. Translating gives CASSSSRYERSYEQYF.

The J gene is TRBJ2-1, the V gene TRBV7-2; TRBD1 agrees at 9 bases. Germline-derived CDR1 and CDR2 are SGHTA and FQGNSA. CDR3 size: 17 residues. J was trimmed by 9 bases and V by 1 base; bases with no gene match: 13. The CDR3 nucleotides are TGTGCCAGCAGCTTAGTTCCCCAACTAGTGACAGGGGGTGAGCAGTTCTTC. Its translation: CASSLVPQLVTGGEQFF.

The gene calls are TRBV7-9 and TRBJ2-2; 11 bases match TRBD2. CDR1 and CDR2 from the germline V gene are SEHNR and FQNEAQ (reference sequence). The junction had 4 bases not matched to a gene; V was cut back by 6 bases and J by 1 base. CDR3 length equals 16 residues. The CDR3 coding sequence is TGTGCCAGCAGGCTAGCGGGGGGCCGGAACACCGGGGAGCTGTTTTTT. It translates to CASRLAGGRNTGELFF.

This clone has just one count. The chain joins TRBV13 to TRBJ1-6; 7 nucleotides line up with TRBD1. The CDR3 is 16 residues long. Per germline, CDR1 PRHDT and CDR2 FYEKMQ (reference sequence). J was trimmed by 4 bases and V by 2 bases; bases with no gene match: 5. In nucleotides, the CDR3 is TGTGCCAGCAGCTTAAAAGGGGGACAGTATAATTCACCCCTCCACTTT. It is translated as CASSLKGGQYNSPLHF.

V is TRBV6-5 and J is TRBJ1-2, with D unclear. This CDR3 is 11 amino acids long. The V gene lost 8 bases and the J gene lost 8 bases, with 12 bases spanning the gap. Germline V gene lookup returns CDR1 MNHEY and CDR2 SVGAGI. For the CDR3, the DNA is TGTGCCAGCCGTGGCGGTGGCGGCTACACCTTC. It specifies CASRGGGGYTF.

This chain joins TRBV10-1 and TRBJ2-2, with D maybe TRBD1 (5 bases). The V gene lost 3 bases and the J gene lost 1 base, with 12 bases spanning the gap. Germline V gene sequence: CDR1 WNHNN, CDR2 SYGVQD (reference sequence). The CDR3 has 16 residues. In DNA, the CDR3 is TGCGCCAGCAGTGAATCCTCAGGGCTGAACACCGGGGAGCTGTTTTTT. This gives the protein CASSESSGLNTGELFF.

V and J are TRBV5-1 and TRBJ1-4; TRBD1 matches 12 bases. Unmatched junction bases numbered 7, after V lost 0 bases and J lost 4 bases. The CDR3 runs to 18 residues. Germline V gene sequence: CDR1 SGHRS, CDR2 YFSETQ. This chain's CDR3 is CASSLAGTGGAFNEKLFF. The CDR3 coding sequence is TGCGCCAGCAGCTTGGCCGGGACAGGGGGCGCTTTTAATGAAAAACTGTTTTTT.

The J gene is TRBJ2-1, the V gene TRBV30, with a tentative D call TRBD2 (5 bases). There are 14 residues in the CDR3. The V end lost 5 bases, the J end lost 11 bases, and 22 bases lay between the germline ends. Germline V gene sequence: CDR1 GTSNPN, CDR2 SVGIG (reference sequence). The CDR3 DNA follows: TGTGCCTGGTCATCATGGGGTGTCCGGGAAAAGCAGTTCTTC. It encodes CAWSSWGVREKQFF.

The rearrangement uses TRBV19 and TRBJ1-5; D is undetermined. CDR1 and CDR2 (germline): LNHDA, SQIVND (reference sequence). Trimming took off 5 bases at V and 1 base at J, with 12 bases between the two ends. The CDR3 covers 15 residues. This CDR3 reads CASSGFGESNQPQHF. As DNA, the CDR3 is TGTGCCAGTAGTGGCTTCGGGGAGAGCAATCAGCCCCAGCATTTT.

The CDR3 region is CASSSSSGNTIYF. The CDR3 DNA reads TGTGCCAGCAGCTCCTCCTCTGGAAACACCATATATTTT. The chain is built from TRBV5-6 and TRBJ1-3; D uncertain. This CDR3 spans 13 amino acids. V was cut by 3 bases and J by 0 bases, with 4 bases left in between. The germline V gene has CDR1 SGHDT and CDR2 YYEEEE.

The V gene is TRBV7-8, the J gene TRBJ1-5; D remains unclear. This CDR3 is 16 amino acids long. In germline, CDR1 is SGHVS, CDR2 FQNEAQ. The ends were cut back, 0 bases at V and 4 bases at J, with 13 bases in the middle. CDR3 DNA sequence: TGTGCCAGCAGCTTAGCGCGTCTGCGGGTAAATCAGCCCCAGCATTTT. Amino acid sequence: CASSLARLRVNQPQHF.

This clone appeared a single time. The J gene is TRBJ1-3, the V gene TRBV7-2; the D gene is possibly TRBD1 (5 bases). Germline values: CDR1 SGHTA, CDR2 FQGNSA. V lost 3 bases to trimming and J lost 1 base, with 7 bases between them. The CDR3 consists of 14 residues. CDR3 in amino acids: CASSLQGSGNTIYF. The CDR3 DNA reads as TGTGCCAGCAGCTTGCAGGGTTCTGGAAACACCATATATTTT.

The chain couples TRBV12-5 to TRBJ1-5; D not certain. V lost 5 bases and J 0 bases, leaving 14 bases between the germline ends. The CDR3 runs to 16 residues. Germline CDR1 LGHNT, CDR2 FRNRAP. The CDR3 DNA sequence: TGTGCTAGTGGTGCCCGACTTAGTGATAGCAATCAGCCCCAGCATTTT. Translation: CASGARLSDSNQPQHF.

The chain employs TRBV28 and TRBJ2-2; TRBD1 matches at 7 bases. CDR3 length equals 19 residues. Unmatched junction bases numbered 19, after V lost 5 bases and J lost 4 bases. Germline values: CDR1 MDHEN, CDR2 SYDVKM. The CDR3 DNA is TGTGCCAGCAGTCCAATCCCCCCTGGGCCGACAGGGAGCACCGGGGAGCTGTTTTTT. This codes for CASSPIPPGPTGSTGELFF.